These 15 T cell receptor beta chains came from one sample sequenced in a study of T-cell reconstitution after alpha-beta-depleted transplantation in children. Unique molecular identifiers were used to barcode this TCRbeta library. Via MiXCR, TCRdb re-called the PCR reads, giving one row per CDR3 protein. Here the sample spans approximately 510,000 distinct CDR3 sequences, around 17% being singletons. The sample here was PBMCs from the stem cell graft donor, taken from the stem cell graft. The receptors come from a human donor who donated a stem cell graft to a child with acute lymphoblastic leukemia.

This sequence joins TRBV20-1 and TRBJ2-7; 12 bases are shared with TRBD2. V shed 5 bases, J shed 2 bases, and the junction held 4 bases outside the gene matches. The CDR3 runs 14 residues. From germline, CDR1 is DFQATT and CDR2 SNEGSKA (reference sequence). CDR3 region: CSALRLAGAYEQYF. In DNA, the CDR3 is TGCAGTGCTCTTCGACTAGCGGGGGCCTACGAGCAGTACTTC.

The chain's CDR3 is CATSPPLLAGGPGEQFF. CDR3 coding DNA: TGTGCCACCAGTCCCCCCCTCCTAGCGGGAGGGCCGGGTGAGCAGTTCTTC. The chain combines TRBV24-1 with TRBJ2-1, with 12 bases matching TRBD2. Germline loops: CDR1 KGHDR, CDR2 SFDVKD. With 6 bases clipped from V and 9 bases from J, the junction kept 14 bases outside the gene matches. The CDR3 runs 17 residues.

The chain has TRBV10-3 and TRBJ2-2; D not certain. The V end was cut by 6 bases, the J end by 4 bases, with 6 bases between. Per the germline V gene, CDR1 is ENHRY and CDR2 is SYGVKD. This CDR3 contains 12 residues. The DNA of the CDR3 is TGTGCCATCAGATACTCCACCGGGGAGCTGTTTTTT. It translates to CAIRYSTGELFF.

This clonotype was counted a few times. This chain connects TRBV7-8 to TRBJ2-1, with D hard to call. Deletions cut 5 bases from V and 0 bases from J, with 11 bases between. This CDR3 comprises 15 residues. Germline assignment: CDR1 SGHVS and CDR2 FQNEAQ. CDR3 amino acids: CASSPAESSYNEQFF. CDR3 nucleotide sequence: TGTGCCAGCAGCCCCGCCGAGAGCTCCTACAATGAGCAGTTCTTC.

This clonotype was found a few times. The rearrangement links TRBV7-9 to TRBJ2-5, with 7 bases identical to TRBD2. The trim removed 2 bases at V and 4 bases at J, leaving 7 bases unmatched. The CDR3 runs 15 residues. The germline V gene encodes CDR1 SEHNR and CDR2 FQNEAQ (reference sequence). CDR3 loop: CASSLSGAPVETQYF. DNA of the CDR3: TGTGCCAGCAGCTTAAGCGGGGCACCCGTAGAGACCCAGTACTTC. Using reference TRBV7-9 and TRBJ2-5 for the parts outside the CDR3, the full variable domain is DTGVSQNPRHKITKRGQNVTFRCDPISEHNRLYWYRQTLGQGPEFLTYFQNEAQLEKSRLLSDRFSAERPKGSFSTLEIQRTEQGDSAMYLCASSLSGAPVETQYFGPGTRLLVL.

The chain joins TRBV11-2 to TRBJ1-5; D perhaps matches TRBD1 (5 bases). This CDR3 is 19 amino acids long. The germline gives CDR1 SGHAT, CDR2 FQNNGV. The V gene lost 0 bases and the J gene lost 0 bases, with 18 bases spanning the gap. The CDR3 DNA is TGTGCCAGCAGCTTAGATCCCGGCAGGGTGAGGGGTAGCAATCAGCCCCAGCATTTT. It is translated as CASSLDPGRVRGSNQPQHF.

This clonotype was detected ten times or more. The rearrangement uses TRBV5-1 and TRBJ1-2; 8 nucleotides agree with TRBD1. The ends lost 4 bases at V and 7 bases at J; junction bases unmatched: 12. The CDR3 sequence is 15 residues long. CDR1 is SGHRS, CDR2 YFSETQ, per germline. This chain's CDR3 is CASSLQRTGSAGYTF. The CDR3 bases are TGCGCCAGCAGCCTGCAGAGGACAGGGAGCGCTGGCTACACCTTC.

This clonotype was seen only a few times. The chain couples TRBV7-3 to TRBJ2-1; 8 bases align to TRBD2. The ends lost 5 bases at V and 9 bases at J; junction bases unmatched: 9. The length of the CDR3 is 14 residues. Per germline, CDR1 SGHTA and CDR2 FQGTGA. The CDR3 DNA follows: TGTGCCAGCAGCCTAGTGGGGACTAGTAGTGAGCAGTTCTTC. Protein product: CASSLVGTSSEQFF.

This chain uses TRBV4-1 with TRBJ2-2, with a possible D match to TRBD1 (6 bases). V was clipped by 8 bases and J by 6 bases, with 19 bases between them. This CDR3 region has 15 residues. Germline CDR1 and CDR2: MGHRA and YSYEKL. The CDR3 nucleotides read TGCGCCAGCGATAACAGGGAATTGTACTCCGGGGAGCTGTTTTTT. It codes for CASDNRELYSGELFF.

The V and J genes are TRBV20-1 and TRBJ2-7; 10 positions match TRBD1. CDR1 DFQATT and CDR2 SNEGSKA come from the germline V gene (reference sequence). The CDR3 spans 15 residues. J gave up 4 bases and V 1 base, and 7 bases lay outside the gene matches. The CDR3 sequence is CSARAPDRGLYEQYF. The CDR3 bases are TGCAGTGCTAGAGCCCCCGACAGGGGGCTTTACGAGCAGTACTTC.

This clonotype was seen only a few times. This chain uses TRBV5-5 with TRBJ1-1; D gene unclear. From germline, CDR1 is SGHKS and CDR2 YYEKEE (reference sequence). Trimming left V 1 base short and J 5 bases short, with 6 bases between. The CDR3 totals 12 residues. CDR3 sequence reads: CASSLSFTEAFF. DNA for the CDR3: TGTGCCAGCAGCTTGTCGTTTACTGAAGCTTTCTTT.

This clonotype was observed a handful of times. V usage is TRBV20-1 and J usage is TRBJ1-5, with unresolved D. Germline V gene sequence: CDR1 DFQATT, CDR2 SNEGSKA (reference sequence). The CDR3 spans 12 residues. Trimming pared 2 bases from V and 3 bases from J, leaving 5 bases between. The CDR3 DNA reads TGCAGTGCTAGATTATTCAATCAGCCCCAGCATTTT. Its protein is CSARLFNQPQHF.

The chain has TRBV12-3 or TRBV12-4 and TRBJ2-7, with TRBD1 as a possible D gene (6 bases). V lost 6 bases, J lost 6 bases, and 12 bases lay in between. The CDR3 contains 12 residues. CDR3 nucleotide sequence: TGTGCCAGCAGGCAACAGGGACGCGAGCAGTACTTC. Encoded protein: CASRQQGREQYF.

This clonotype was seen repeatedly, ten times or more. This rearrangement joins TRBV27 to TRBJ1-1; no definite D call. The germline V and J ends were trimmed by 6 bases and 1 base, with 6 bases remaining between them. The CDR3 consists of 12 residues. Per germline, CDR1 MNHEY and CDR2 SMNVEV (reference sequence). In DNA form, the CDR3 reads TGTGCCAGCAGGACGGGGAACACTGAAGCTTTCTTT. Protein product: CASRTGNTEAFF.

The chain couples TRBV6-1 to TRBJ2-6; D gene unclear. CDR1 and CDR2 from the germline V gene are MNHNS and SASEGT. V lost 2 bases and J lost 0, with 8 bases in between. This CDR3 has 16 residues. CDR3 residues: CASSEIVSSGANVLTF. CDR3 DNA sequence: TGTGCCAGCAGTGAAATCGTCAGCTCTGGGGCCAACGTCCTGACTTTC.